Presented here are 10 T cell receptor beta chains from one specimen sequenced in a study of OX40 agonist ivuxolimab in advanced cancers. Using immunoSEQ multiplex PCR, the repertoire was profiled, and TCRdb retains in-frame clones only, with some absent. Found here are about 40,000 clones, 88% of them singletons; the top ten hold roughly 25%. Material: CD4+ or CD8+ T cells sorted from blood, obtained in a trial of the OX40 agonist ivuxolimab. Receptor source: an adult with an advanced solid tumor such as melanoma, head and neck, liver or kidney cancer.

This clone appeared a few times. This chain links TRBV7-3 with TRBJ1-1; D remains ambiguous. Germline lookup yields CDR1 SGHTA and CDR2 FQGTGA. Trimming took 1 base from V and 1 from J, leaving 10 bases between them. The CDR3 has 15 amino acids. The CDR3: CASSLIVAGNTEAFF. In DNA, the CDR3 is TGTGCCAGCAGCTTAATCGTCGCAGGGAACACTGAAGCTTTCTTT. The full variable domain, its missing parts supplied by reference TRBV7-3 and TRBJ1-1, is GAGVSQTPSNKVTEKGKYVELRCDPISGHTALYWYRQSLGQGPEFLIYFQGTGAADDSGLPNDRFFAVRPEGSVSTLKIQRTERGDSAVYLCASSLIVAGNTEAFFGQGTRLTVV.

The chain couples TRBV4-1 to TRBJ1-4; 8 bases line up with TRBD1. V was clipped by 4 bases and J by 8 bases; unmatched bases: 6. The germline CDR1 and CDR2 sequences are MGHRA and YSYEKL. The CDR3 sequence is 14 residues long. CDR3 sequence reads: CASSPRGLGEKLFF. CDR3 DNA: TGCGCCAGCAGCCCCAGGGGGCTTGGGGAAAAACTGTTTTTT.

CDR3 amino acids: CASREGFGQPQHF. For the CDR3, the DNA is TGTGCGAGTAGGGAGGGATTCGGTCAGCCCCAGCATTTT. The chain employs TRBV28 and TRBJ1-5; D gene uncertain. The CDR3 contains 13 residues. The V gene's germline CDR1 is MDHEN and CDR2 SYDVKM.

This clone was observed a single time. The chain links TRBV28 to TRBJ2-1; no clear D. CDR3 size: 16 residues. Germline CDR1 and CDR2: MDHEN and SYDVKM. Trimming pared 4 bases from V and 0 bases from J, leaving 13 bases between. CDR3 bases: TGTGCCAGCAGTTCCCCTGCTTGGAGCTCCTACAATGAGCAGTTCTTC. Protein sequence: CASSSPAWSSYNEQFF.

The chain links TRBV7-9 to TRBJ1-1; D gene ambiguous. Trimming took off 5 bases at V and 6 bases at J, with 10 bases between the two ends. CDR3 length: 12 amino acids. Germline V gene data show CDR1 as SEHNR and CDR2 as FQNEAQ (reference sequence). CDR3 DNA sequence: TGTGCCAGCAGCCCCAGTAACCCTGAAGCTTTCTTT. It specifies CASSPSNPEAFF.

This clone was seen once. The chain is built from TRBV27 and TRBJ2-1; 7 nucleotides agree with TRBD2. V shed 5 bases, J shed 7 bases, and the junction held 11 bases outside the gene matches. The CDR3 extends over 15 amino acids. CDR1 and CDR2 (germline): MNHEY, SMNVEV (reference sequence). The CDR3 spells CASSVWAGAYNEQFF. Here the CDR3 DNA reads TGTGCCAGCAGTGTATGGGCGGGAGCTTATAATGAGCAGTTCTTC.

V usage is TRBV30 and J usage is TRBJ1-2; 8 nucleotides agree with TRBD1. The V gene's germline CDR1 is GTSNPN and CDR2 SVGIG (reference sequence). This CDR3 is built from 14 residues. The junction had 6 bases not matched to a gene; V was cut back by 2 bases and J by 4 bases. This CDR3 reads CAWSNRGFGYGYTF. As DNA, the CDR3 is TGTGCCTGGAGTAACAGGGGGTTCGGCTATGGCTACACCTTC.

This chain uses TRBV9 with TRBJ2-1, with 12 bases fitting TRBD2. Germline trimming cut 0 bases from V and 1 base from J; bases unmatched to any gene: 5. The CDR3 has 18 amino acids. In germline, CDR1 is SGDLS, CDR2 YYNGEE. The CDR3 DNA sequence: TGTGCCAGCAGCGTAGGGACGGGACTAGCGGGTTCCTACAATGAGCAGTTCTTC. It is translated as CASSVGTGLAGSYNEQFF. The whole variable domain, filled in from reference TRBV9 and TRBJ2-1, reads DSGVTQTPKHLITATGQRVTLRCSPRSGDLSVYWYQQSLDQGLQFLIQYYNGEERAKGNILERFSAQQFPDLHSELNLSSLELGDSALYFCASSVGTGLAGSYNEQFFGPGTRLTVL.

This chain links TRBV5-5 with TRBJ2-2, with D unclear. With 0 bases removed from V and 5 bases from J, the gap between germline ends came to 5 bases. Germline V CDR1 and CDR2: SGHKS, YYEKEE (reference sequence). There are 13 residues in the CDR3. The CDR3: CASSLEWTGELFF. The DNA of the CDR3 is TGTGCCAGCAGCTTGGAATGGACCGGGGAGCTGTTTTTT.

Written as DNA, the CDR3 is TGTGCCAGCAGTGAATTGAGACCAAATATGAACGCGAACACCGGGGAGCTGTTTTTT. It translates to CASSELRPNMNANTGELFF. The gene calls are TRBV6-4 and TRBJ2-2; D not resolved. CDR1 and CDR2 (germline): MRHNA, SNTAGT. The CDR3 is 19 amino acids. Trimming removed 3 bases at V and 0 bases at J, with 20 bases between.